These T cell receptor beta chains were read from a single sample in a study of technical replicates of blood from a handful of donors. Assay used: immunoSEQ multiplex PCR; TCRdb lists only in-frame clones, some missing. This table holds approximately 65,000 clones, about 88% found once. The specimen was PBMCs. The receptors were gathered from a human donor in good health. Some clones in this sample may be carry-over from other donors' samples. The CDR3 runs from the conserved cysteine through the conserved F or W. A D gene is named only where the DNA matches it firmly. The listing skips clone size in some rows; elsewhere it reads once, few, many or a size class.

>TRBD2|medium-sized|TRBJ2-3|TRBV4-2
CASSQTTSGSADTQYF
TGTGCCAGCAGCCAGACGACTAGCGGGAGTGCAGATACGCAGTATTTT
>-|-|TRBJ2-3|TRBV11-2
CACQSGVRPTDTQYF
TGTGCCTGTCAATCCGGAGTGCGACCCACAGATACGCAGTATTTT
>-|-|TRBJ2-7|TRBV2
CASGEDSSLSYEQYF
TGTGCCAGCGGAGAAGACTCCTCACTATCCTACGAGCAGTACTTC
>-|-|TRBJ2-1|TRBV4-1
CASSQAVIVANEQFF
TGCGCCAGCAGCCAAGCCGTGATAGTCGCCAATGAGCAGTTCTTC
>TRBD1|once|TRBJ1-5|TRBV9
CASSGQGHQPQHF
TGTGCCAGCAGCGGACAGGGGCATCAGCCCCAGCATTTT
>TRBD1|-|TRBJ1-1|TRBV30
CAWRAGQGAYSKSDTEAFF
TGTGCCTGGAGAGCGGGACAGGGGGCGTATTCAAAATCGGACACTGAAGCTTTCTTT
>TRBD1|few|TRBJ1-3|TRBV5-1
CASSPGTGENTIYF
TGCGCCAGCAGCCCTGGGACAGGGGAGAACACCATATATTTT
>-|-|TRBJ2-1|TRBV7-2
CASSLNSYNEQFF
TGTGCCAGCAGCTTAAACTCGTACAATGAGCAGTTCTTC
>TRBD1|-|TRBJ1-5|TRBV15
CATSEGQGNQPQHF
TGTGCCACCAGCGAGGGACAGGGCAATCAGCCCCAGCATTTT
>-|-|TRBJ1-1|TRBV7-2
CASSLNSVVSGNTEAFF
TGTGCCAGCAGCTTAAACTCTGTCGTTAGTGGGAACACTGAAGCTTTCTTT
>-|-|TRBJ1-2|TRBV14
CASSQSSYGYTF
TGTGCCAGCAGCCAATCGAGCTATGGCTACACCTTC
>-|-|TRBJ2-4|TRBV2
CASRRDGSKNIQYF
TGTGCCAGCAGGAGGGATGGATCCAAAAACATTCAGTACTTC
>TRBD1|few|TRBJ1-1|TRBV4-3
CASSQFRDRAEAFF
TGCGCCAGCAGCCAATTCAGAGACAGGGCTGAAGCTTTCTTT
>-|-|TRBJ1-2|TRBV6-1
CASSPQGGSYGYTF
TGTGCCAGCAGCCCCCAAGGGGGATCCTATGGCTACACCTTC
>TRBD2|-|TRBJ2-1|TRBV5-6
CASSLFGAGGHNEQFF
TGTGCCAGCAGCTTGTTTGGCGCGGGAGGCCACAATGAGCAGTTCTTC
>TRBD2|-|TRBJ2-3|TRBV11-1
CASSPVSGSSTDTQYF
TGTGCCAGCAGCCCCGTTAGCGGGTCTAGCACAGATACGCAGTATTTT
>-|-|TRBJ1-4|TRBV18
CASAQGVNEKLFF
TGTGCCAGCGCACAGGGAGTTAATGAAAAACTGTTTTTT
>-|-|TRBJ1-2|TRBV6-1
CASSEGGGYGYTF
TGTGCCAGCAGTGAAGGGGGGGGCTATGGCTACACCTTC
>-|-|TRBJ2-5|TRBV7-9
CASSSWTIQETQYF
TGTGCCAGCAGCTCCTGGACTATTCAAGAGACCCAGTACTTC
>TRBD1|-|TRBJ2-1|TRBV5-4
CASSWTGESEQFF
TGTGCCAGCAGCTGGACAGGGGAGAGTGAGCAGTTCTTC
>-|-|TRBJ1-5|TRBV4-1
CASSQGREDQPQHF
TGCGCCAGCAGCCAAGGGAGGGAGGATCAGCCCCAGCATTTT
>-|-|TRBJ2-7|TRBV5-1
CASSLGPSGVGIGYEQYF
TGCGCCAGCAGCTTGGGCCCCTCCGGGGTAGGGATAGGGTACGAGCAGTACTTC
>-|-|TRBJ2-7|TRBV23-1
CASSQPDCYEQYF
TGCGCCAGCAGTCAACCGGACTGCTACGAGCAGTACTTC
>-|-|TRBJ2-5|TRBV6-6
CASSYEAGDLSETQYF
TGTGCCAGCAGTTACGAAGCAGGGGACCTATCAGAGACCCAGTACTTC
>-|-|TRBJ2-5|TRBV7-9
CASSHRTVYFQETQYF
TGTGCCAGCAGCCATAGGACAGTTTACTTCCAAGAGACCCAGTACTTC
>-|-|TRBJ2-3|TRBV7-9
CASSNDLAFSTDTQYF
TGTGCCAGCAGTAACGATCTGGCTTTTAGCACAGATACGCAGTATTTT
>-|-|TRBJ2-3|TRBV10-3
CAGKSQGTDTQYF
TGTGCCGGCAAGAGCCAGGGCACAGATACGCAGTATTTT
>TRBD1|few|TRBJ1-6|TRBV5-6
CASSLGTGSPLHF
TGTGCCAGCAGCTTAGGGACAGGCTCACCCCTCCACTTT
>TRBD2|-|TRBJ2-7|TRBV23-1
CASEYSGTSTEQYF
TGCGCCAGTGAATACTCCGGGACTAGCACCGAGCAGTACTTC
>TRBD2|-|TRBJ2-2|TRBV5-4
CASSPKGGLAEPGELFF
TGTGCCAGCAGCCCTAAAGGAGGACTAGCGGAGCCCGGGGAGCTGTTTTTT
>TRBD1|-|TRBJ1-4|TRBV5-4
CASSIQGALGEKLFF
TGTGCCAGCAGCATACAGGGGGCATTAGGTGAAAAACTGTTTTTT
>-|-|TRBJ2-2|TRBV19
CASIAGETGELFF
TGTGCCAGTATTGCAGGGGAAACCGGGGAGCTGTTTTTT
>TRBD2|once|TRBJ2-1|TRBV9
CASSASGLAGRDEQFF
TGTGCCAGCAGCGCCAGTGGACTAGCGGGGAGGGACGAGCAGTTCTTC
>TRBD1|-|TRBJ2-7|TRBV30
CAWCPWDRTYEQYF
TGTGCCTGGTGTCCGTGGGACAGGACATACGAGCAGTACTTC
>TRBD2|-|TRBJ2-7|TRBV6-1
CASSEVYTSGVYEQYF
TGTGCCAGCAGTGAAGTTTATACAAGCGGGGTATACGAGCAGTACTTC
>-|-|TRBJ1-4|TRBV7-9
CASSLGLTQGEKLFF
TGTGCCAGCAGCCTAGGGCTTACTCAGGGTGAAAAACTGTTTTTT
>-|once|TRBJ2-7|TRBV2
CASTVSSYEQYF
TGTGCCAGCACGGTGAGCTCCTACGAGCAGTACTTC